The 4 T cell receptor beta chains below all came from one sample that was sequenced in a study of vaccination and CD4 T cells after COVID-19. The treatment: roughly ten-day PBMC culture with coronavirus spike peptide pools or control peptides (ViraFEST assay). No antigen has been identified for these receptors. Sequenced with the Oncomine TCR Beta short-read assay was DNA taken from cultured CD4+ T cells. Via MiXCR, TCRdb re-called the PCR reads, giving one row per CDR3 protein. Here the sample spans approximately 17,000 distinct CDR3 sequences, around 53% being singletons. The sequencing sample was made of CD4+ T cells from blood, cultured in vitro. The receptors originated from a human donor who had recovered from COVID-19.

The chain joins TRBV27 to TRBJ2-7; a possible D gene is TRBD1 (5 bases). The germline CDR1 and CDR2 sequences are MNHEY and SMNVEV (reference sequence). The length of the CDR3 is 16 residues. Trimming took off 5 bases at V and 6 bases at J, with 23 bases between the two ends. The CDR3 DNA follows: TGTGCCAGCAGTCCCCCCCCTGAGCGCGCTGGGGCCGAGCAGTACTTC. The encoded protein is CASSPPPERAGAEQYF.

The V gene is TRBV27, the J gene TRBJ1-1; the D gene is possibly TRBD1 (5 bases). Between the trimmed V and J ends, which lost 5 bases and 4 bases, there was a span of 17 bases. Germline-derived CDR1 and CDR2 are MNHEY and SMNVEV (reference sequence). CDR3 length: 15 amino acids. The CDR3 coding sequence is TGTGCCAGCAGTCCCAGGGTTTGGGGAACCACTGAAGCTTTCTTT. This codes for CASSPRVWGTTEAFF.

The CDR3 here is CASSYTGTDYGYTF. CDR3 nucleotide sequence: TGTGCCAGCAGTTATACAGGGACGGACTATGGCTACACCTTC. The J gene is TRBJ1-2, the V gene TRBV6-5; possibly TRBD1 for D (6 bases). CDR1 and CDR2 from the germline V gene are MNHEY and SVGAGI. The CDR3 sequence is 14 residues long. Trimming took 3 bases from V and 3 from J, leaving 11 bases between them.

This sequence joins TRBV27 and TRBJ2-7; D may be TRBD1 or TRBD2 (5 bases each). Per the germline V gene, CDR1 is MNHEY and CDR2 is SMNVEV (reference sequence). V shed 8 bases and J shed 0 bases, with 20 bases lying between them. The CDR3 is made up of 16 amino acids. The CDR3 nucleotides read TGTGCCAGCGCGCTGGGGGTGGGGCGCTCCTCCTACGAGCAGTACTTC. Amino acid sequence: CASALGVGRSSYEQYF.